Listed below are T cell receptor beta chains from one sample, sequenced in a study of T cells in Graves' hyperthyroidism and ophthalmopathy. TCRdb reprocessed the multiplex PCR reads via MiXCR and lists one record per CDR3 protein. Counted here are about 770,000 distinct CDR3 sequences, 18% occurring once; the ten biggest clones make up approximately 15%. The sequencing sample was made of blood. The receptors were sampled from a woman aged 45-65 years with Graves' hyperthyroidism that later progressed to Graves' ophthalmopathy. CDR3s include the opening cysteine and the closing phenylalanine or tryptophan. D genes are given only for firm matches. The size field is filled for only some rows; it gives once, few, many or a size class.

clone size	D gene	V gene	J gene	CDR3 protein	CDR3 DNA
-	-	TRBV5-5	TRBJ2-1	CASTQLGAGDNEQFF	TGTGCCAGCACCCAGTTGGGGGCAGGTGACAATGAGCAGTTCTTC
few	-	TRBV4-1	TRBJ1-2	CASSPGGPPGYTF	TGCGCCAGCAGCCCCGGCGGCCCTCCTGGCTACACCTTC
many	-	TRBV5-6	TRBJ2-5	CASSYRPRPQETQYF	TGTGCCAGCAGCTACCGACCCCGTCCACAAGAGACCCAGTACTTC
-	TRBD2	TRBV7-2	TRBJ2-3	CASSPKGLAGTTYSTDTQYF	TGTGCCAGCAGCCCCAAGGGACTAGCGGGAACTACTTACAGCACAGATACGCAGTATTTT
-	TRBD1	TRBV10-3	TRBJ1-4	CAISETGTGGREKLFF	TGTGCCATCAGTGAGACTGGGACAGGGGGACGGGAAAAACTGTTTTTT
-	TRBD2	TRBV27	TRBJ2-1	CASSLSGGAPNEQFF	TGTGCCAGCAGTTTGAGCGGGGGGGCCCCCAATGAGCAGTTCTTC
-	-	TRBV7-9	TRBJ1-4	CASSSRRTTGNEKLFF	TGTGCCAGCAGCTCGCGGCGGACAACGGGAAATGAAAAACTGTTTTTT
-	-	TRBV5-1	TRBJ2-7	CASSLERTTYEQYF	TGCGCCAGCAGCCTGGAACGGACAACCTACGAGCAGTACTTC
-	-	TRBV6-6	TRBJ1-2	CASSYVGEGDGYTF	TGTGCCAGCAGTTACGTTGGGGAAGGGGATGGCTACACCTTC
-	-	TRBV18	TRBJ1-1	CASSRLPGNTEAFF	TGTGCCAGCTCACGTCTCCCGGGGAACACTGAAGCTTTCTTT
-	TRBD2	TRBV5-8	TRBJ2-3	CASSLNDRIGAGGLDTQYF	TGTGCCAGCAGCTTGAACGACAGGATCGGAGCGGGGGGGCTGGATACGCAGTATTTT
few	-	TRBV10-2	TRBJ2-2	CASSDLGVYTGELFF	TGCGCCAGCAGTGACTTAGGGGTGTACACCGGGGAGCTGTTTTTT
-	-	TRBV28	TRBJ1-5	CASSGTNRNQPQHF	TGTGCCAGCAGCGGGACAAATCGCAATCAGCCCCAGCATTTT
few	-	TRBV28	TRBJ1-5	CASSFPGQRGQPQHF	TGTGCCAGCAGTTTCCCTGGACAACGCGGTCAGCCCCAGCATTTT
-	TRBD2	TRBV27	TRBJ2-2	CASSKSGGNTGELFF	TGTGCCAGCAGTAAAAGCGGGGGGAACACCGGGGAGCTGTTTTTT
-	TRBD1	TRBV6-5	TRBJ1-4	CASSYETGGSEKLFF	TGTGCCAGCAGTTACGAAACAGGGGGCTCGGAAAAACTGTTTTTT